Given below is one T cell receptor (beta chain) in context. No antigen is known for it. This entry comes from a study of OX40 agonist ivuxolimab in advanced cancers. Blood was sampled at baseline, cycle 4 day 1, and cycle 7 day 1. Measured with immunoSEQ multiplex PCR; TCRdb has only the in-frame clones, and not every one. The table lists some 100,000 clones, around 84% of them singletons. From germline, CDR1 is MDHEN and CDR2 SYDVKM. This CDR3 region has 14 residues. V dropped 6 bases and J dropped 4 bases, with 12 bases sitting between them. Study results and limitations: Expansion of clones was among the lowest in partial responders at 0.1-3.0 mg/kg. The antigens recognized by the expanded peripheral T cells, that is their antigen specificity, were not determined. Relative to CD4+ cells, CD8+ T cells on average had more expanded clones.

Sample: CD4+ or CD8+ T cells sorted from blood, taken in a trial of the OX40 agonist ivuxolimab. This receptor was taken from an adult with an advanced solid tumor such as melanoma, head and neck, liver or kidney cancer. This chain connects TRBV28 to TRBJ1-4; the D is unclear. The chain's CDR3 is CASRTEGGNEKLFF. The CDR3, as DNA: TGTGCCAGCAGGACGGAAGGAGGTAATGAAAAACTGTTTTTT.